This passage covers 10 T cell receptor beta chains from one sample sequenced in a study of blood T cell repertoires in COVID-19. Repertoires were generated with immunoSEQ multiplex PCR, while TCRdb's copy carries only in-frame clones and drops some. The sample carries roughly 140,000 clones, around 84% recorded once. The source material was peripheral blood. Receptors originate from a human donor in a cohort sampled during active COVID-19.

CDR3 nucleotide sequence: TGCGCCAGCGGCTCAGGGGTTGGAGGCACCGGGGAGCTGTTTTTT. It specifies CASGSGVGGTGELFF. The rearrangement links TRBV10-1 to TRBJ2-2, with D tentatively TRBD1 (6 bases). V gave up 8 bases and J gave up 4 bases, with 17 bases separating them. Germline loops: CDR1 WNHNN, CDR2 SYGVQD (reference sequence). CDR3 length: 15 residues.

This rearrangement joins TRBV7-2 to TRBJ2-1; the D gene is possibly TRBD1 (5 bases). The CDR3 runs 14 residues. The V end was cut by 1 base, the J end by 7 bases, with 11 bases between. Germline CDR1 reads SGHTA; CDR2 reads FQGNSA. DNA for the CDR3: TGTGCCAGCAGCTTAGGCCAGGGTCCAAATGAGCAGTTCTTC. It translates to CASSLGQGPNEQFF.

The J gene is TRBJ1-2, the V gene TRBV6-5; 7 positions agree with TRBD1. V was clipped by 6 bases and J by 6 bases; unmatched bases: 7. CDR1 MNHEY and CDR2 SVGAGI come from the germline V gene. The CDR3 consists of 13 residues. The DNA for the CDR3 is TGTGCCAGCAGAAGACAGGGACTTGATGGCTACACCTTC. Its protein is CASRRQGLDGYTF.

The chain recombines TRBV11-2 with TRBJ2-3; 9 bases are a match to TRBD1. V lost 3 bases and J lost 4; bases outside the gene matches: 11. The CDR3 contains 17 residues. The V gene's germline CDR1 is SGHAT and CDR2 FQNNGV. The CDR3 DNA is TGTGCCAGCAGCTTGCCGACAGGGGGAAGTATAGCAGATACGCAGTATTTT. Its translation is CASSLPTGGSIADTQYF.

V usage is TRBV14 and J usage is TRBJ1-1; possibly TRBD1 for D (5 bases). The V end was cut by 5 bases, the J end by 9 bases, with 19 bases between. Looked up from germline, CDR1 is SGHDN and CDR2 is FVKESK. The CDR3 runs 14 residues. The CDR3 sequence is CASSYHGGINQAFF. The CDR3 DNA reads TGTGCCAGCAGCTACCACGGGGGGATCAATCAAGCTTTCTTT.

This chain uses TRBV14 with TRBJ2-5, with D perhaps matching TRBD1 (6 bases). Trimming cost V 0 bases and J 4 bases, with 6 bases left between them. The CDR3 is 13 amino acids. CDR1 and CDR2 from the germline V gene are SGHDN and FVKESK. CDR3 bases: TGTGCCAGCAGCCAAGAGGGGGCAGAGACCCAGTACTTC. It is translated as CASSQEGAETQYF.

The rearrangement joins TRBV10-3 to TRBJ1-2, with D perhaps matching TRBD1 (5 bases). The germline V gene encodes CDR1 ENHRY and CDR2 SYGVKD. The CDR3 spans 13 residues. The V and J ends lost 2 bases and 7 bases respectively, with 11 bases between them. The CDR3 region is CAISEDSVSGYTF. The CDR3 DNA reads TGTGCCATCAGTGAGGACAGCGTCTCTGGCTACACCTTC.

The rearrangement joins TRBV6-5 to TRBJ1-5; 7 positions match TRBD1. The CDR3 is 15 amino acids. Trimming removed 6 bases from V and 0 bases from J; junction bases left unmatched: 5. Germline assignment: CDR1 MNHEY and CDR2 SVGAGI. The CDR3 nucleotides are TGTGCCAGCAGACCTGGGACAGCTAGCAATCAGCCCCAGCATTTT. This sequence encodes CASRPGTASNQPQHF.

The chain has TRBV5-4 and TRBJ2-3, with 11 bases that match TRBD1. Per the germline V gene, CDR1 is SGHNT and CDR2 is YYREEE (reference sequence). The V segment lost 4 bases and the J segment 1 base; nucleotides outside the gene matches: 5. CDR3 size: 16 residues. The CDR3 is CASSRPDRGRTDTQYF. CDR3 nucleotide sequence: TGTGCCAGCAGCCGCCCGGACAGGGGGCGCACAGATACGCAGTATTTT.

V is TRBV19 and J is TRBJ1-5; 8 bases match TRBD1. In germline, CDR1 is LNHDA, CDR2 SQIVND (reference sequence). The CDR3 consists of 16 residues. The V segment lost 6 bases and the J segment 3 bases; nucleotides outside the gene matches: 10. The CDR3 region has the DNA TGTGCCAGTAGCACCGGACAGGGCCTTCACAATCAGCCCCAGCATTTT. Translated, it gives CASSTGQGLHNQPQHF.